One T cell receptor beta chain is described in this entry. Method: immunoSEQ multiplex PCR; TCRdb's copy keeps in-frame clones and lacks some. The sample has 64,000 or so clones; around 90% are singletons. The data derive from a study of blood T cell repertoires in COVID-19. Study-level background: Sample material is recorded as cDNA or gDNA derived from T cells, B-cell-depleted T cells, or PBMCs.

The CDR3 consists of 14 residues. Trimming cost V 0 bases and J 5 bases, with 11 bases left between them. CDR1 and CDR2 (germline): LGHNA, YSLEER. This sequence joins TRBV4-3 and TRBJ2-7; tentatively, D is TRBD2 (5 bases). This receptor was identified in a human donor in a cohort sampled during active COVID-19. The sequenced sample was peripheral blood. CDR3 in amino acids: CASSQEASLHEQYF. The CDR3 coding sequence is TGCGCCAGCAGCCAAGAGGCTAGCCTGCACGAGCAGTACTTC.